The T cell receptor beta chain described here comes from a study of OX40 agonist ivuxolimab in advanced cancers. Whole-study context: Patients were dosed with the agonistic anti-OX40 (CD134) antibody ivuxolimab.

For this clone: Its antigen is unknown.

The CDR3 is 17 amino acids. Trimming left V 4 bases short and J 7 bases short, with 22 bases between. Germline CDR1 reads SGHDN; CDR2 reads FVKESK. General study results and limits: Low normalized T-cell clonal expansion was additionally recorded for some nonresponders.

TCRdb's copy holds only in-frame clones and misses some; the assay was immunoSEQ multiplex PCR. In the table there are tens of thousands of clones, nearly 80% of which are singletons. Here the sequenced sample was CD4+ or CD8+ T cells sorted from blood, taken in a trial of the OX40 agonist ivuxolimab. The source is an adult with an advanced solid tumor such as melanoma, head and neck, liver or kidney cancer. The chain links TRBV14 to TRBJ1-4; the D is unclear. The CDR3 sequence is CASSPNNRPGGSEKLFF. CDR3 sequence (DNA): TGTGCCAGCAGCCCCAATAATCGCCCGGGCGGGAGTGAAAAACTGTTTTTT.